These T cell receptor beta chains were read from a single sample in a study of cytomegalovirus exposure and HLA in healthy donors. Profiled with immunoSEQ multiplex PCR; TCRdb holds only in-frame clones, not every one. The profile shows some 100,000 clones, 60% to 80% of them singletons. Sequencing input: PBMCs. The receptors derive from a man in his fifties or sixties in good health and CMV-seropositive. Each CDR3 is given with its conserved first and last residue. A D gene is named only where the DNA matches it firmly. Rows give clone size only sometimes, using once, few, many, or a class for an expanded clone.

CASSSGTSGINEQFF TGTGCCAGCAGCTCCGGGACTAGCGGGATTAATGAGCAGTTCTTC TRBJ2-1 . TRBV7-6 TRBD2
CASSLDNSGELFF TGTGCCAGCAGCTTAGATAACAGCGGGGAGCTGTTTTTT TRBJ2-2 . TRBV7-6 .
CASSWGLAGGRNYEQYF TGTGCCAGCAGCTGGGGACTAGCGGGGGGGCGAAACTACGAGCAGTACTTC TRBJ2-7 . TRBV5-8 TRBD2
CAIRAGLNQPQHF TGTGCCATCAGGGCGGGTCTAAATCAGCCCCAGCATTTT TRBJ1-5 . TRBV10-3 .
CSARQQGYGYTF TGCAGCGCCAGGCAACAGGGCTATGGCTACACCTTC TRBJ1-2 . TRBV29-1 .
CASSLVGQGPYEQYF TGTGCCAGCAGTTTAGTGGGACAGGGGCCTTACGAGCAGTACTTC TRBJ2-7 . TRBV27 TRBD1
CASSPGPAGQGGYGYTF TGTGCCAGCTCACCCGGGCCCGCTGGACAGGGGGGCTATGGCTACACCTTC TRBJ1-2 . TRBV18 TRBD1
CASSLVGADTEAFF TGTGCCAGCAGCTTGGTGGGGGCCGACACTGAAGCTTTCTTT TRBJ1-1 . TRBV5-4 .
CASSVLAGGYNEQFF TGTGCCAGCAGCGTACTAGCGGGAGGTTACAATGAGCAGTTCTTC TRBJ2-1 . TRBV9 TRBD2
CASSLARETQYF TGCGCCAGCAGCTTGGCGCGGGAGACCCAGTACTTC TRBJ2-5 . TRBV5-1 .
CASSPGQWGRAELFF TGTGCCAGCAGTCCCGGACAGTGGGGGCGAGCGGAACTGTTTTTT TRBJ1-4 . TRBV6-5 .
CASNLGTGGGTGELFF TGTGCCAGCAACCTAGGGACAGGGGGCGGCACCGGGGAGCTGTTTTTT TRBJ2-2 . TRBV2 TRBD1
CASREIGGHATQYF TGTGCCAGCAGGGAGATTGGAGGGCATGCGACCCAGTACTTC TRBJ2-5 . TRBV2 .
CASSFSGQSSYNEQFF TGTGCCAGCAGCTTCTCGGGACAGAGCTCCTACAATGAGCAGTTCTTC TRBJ2-1 . TRBV5-5 TRBD1
CASTRGADGYTF TGTGCCAGCACCCGGGGGGCGGATGGCTACACCTTC TRBJ1-2 . TRBV6-1 .
CASRSSSGNQETQYF TGTGCCAGCAGGTCGTCTAGCGGTAACCAAGAGACCCAGTACTTC TRBJ2-5 . TRBV27 TRBD2
CASSPEWGHEQFF TGTGCCAGCAGCCCCGAGTGGGGGCATGAGCAGTTCTTC TRBJ2-1 . TRBV9 .
CASSGGEANQPQHF TGTGCCAGTAGTGGAGGGGAGGCCAATCAGCCCCAGCATTTT TRBJ1-5 . TRBV19 .
CATSRDNRGNYGYTF TGTGCCACCAGCAGAGATAACAGGGGGAACTATGGCTACACCTTC TRBJ1-2 . TRBV15 TRBD1
CASRQRGATTGELFF TGCGCCAGCCGGCAGCGGGGGGCGACCACCGGGGAGCTGTTTTTT TRBJ2-2 . TRBV4-1 TRBD2
CASSQVVQGVAGEEQYF TGTGCCAGCAGCCAAGTGGTCCAGGGAGTAGCGGGGGAGGAGCAGTACTTC TRBJ2-7 once TRBV4-2 TRBD2
CASSLESGGVYEQYF TGTGCCAGCAGCTTAGAGAGCGGGGGGGTCTACGAGCAGTACTTC TRBJ2-7 . TRBV5-8 TRBD2
CAWVKDRAGNSPLHF TGTGCCTGGGTAAAGGACAGGGCAGGCAATTCCCCCCTCCACTTT TRBJ1-6 once TRBV30 TRBD1
CSVTTSAETQYF TGCAGCGTTACGACTAGCGCGGAGACCCAGTACTTC TRBJ2-5 . TRBV29-1 TRBD2
CASSAPGTVPAGRDQPQHF TGTGCCAGTAGTGCCCCCGGGACAGTACCGGCCGGCCGGGATCAGCCCCAGCATTTT TRBJ1-5 . TRBV19 TRBD1
CASSAGGTSGGARDEQFF TGTGCCAGCAGCGCCGGGGGGACTAGCGGGGGGGCGCGGGATGAGCAGTTCTTC TRBJ2-1 . TRBV9 TRBD2
CASSPTTSGRALGETQYF TGCGCCAGCAGCCCCACCACTAGCGGGAGGGCCTTAGGGGAGACCCAGTACTTC TRBJ2-5 . TRBV5-1 TRBD2
CASSIGTGWGNTIYF TGTGCCAGTAGTATCGGGACAGGGTGGGGAAACACCATATATTTT TRBJ1-3 . TRBV19 TRBD1
CSVEMDRSEAFF TGCAGCGTTGAGATGGACAGGTCTGAAGCTTTCTTT TRBJ1-1 . TRBV29-1 TRBD1
CASSSVGGGASYNEQFF TGTGCCAGCAGTTCCGTCGGTGGGGGGGCCTCCTACAATGAGCAGTTCTTC TRBJ2-1 . TRBV28 .
CASSRQVGTNEKLFF TGTGCCAGCAGCAGACAGGTTGGGACTAATGAAAAACTGTTTTTT TRBJ1-4 once TRBV7-9 .
CASSLDHERFNEQFF TGCGCCAGCAGCTTGGATCATGAGAGATTCAATGAGCAGTTCTTC TRBJ2-1 . TRBV5-1 .
CASSLLRGNSPLHF TGTGCCAGCAGCCTCTTGCGGGGCAATTCACCCCTCCACTTT TRBJ1-6 . TRBV7-2 .
CAITERQAGTDTQYF TGTGCCATCACCGAAAGACAGGCTGGGACAGATACGCAGTATTTT TRBJ2-3 once TRBV10-3 .
CATGTGNNEQFF TGCGCCACCGGGACAGGTAACAATGAGCAGTTCTTC TRBJ2-1 . TRBV5-1 TRBD1
CASSPGFRSYNSPLHF TGCGCCAGCAGCCCAGGATTTCGCTCCTATAATTCACCCCTCCACTTT TRBJ1-6 . TRBV5-1 .
CASSFPTGEINYGYTF TGTGCCAGCAGTTTCCCGACAGGAGAGATTAACTATGGCTACACCTTC TRBJ1-2 . TRBV6-6 .
CASRQGQNSYEQYF TGTGCCAGCAGACAAGGACAAAACTCCTACGAGCAGTACTTC TRBJ2-7 . TRBV6-6 .
CASSQGAGRTYEQYF TGTGCCAGCAGCCAAGGGGCGGGGCGCACCTACGAGCAGTACTTC TRBJ2-7 . TRBV7-9 .
CASREGLVEAYEQYF TGTGCCAGCAGAGAGGGACTAGTGGAAGCCTACGAGCAGTACTTC TRBJ2-7 few TRBV6-5 TRBD2
CASSLDRTGGYGYTF TGTGCCAGCAGCTTAGATCGGACAGGGGGCTATGGCTACACCTTC TRBJ1-2 . TRBV7-8 TRBD1
CASSPGVGETQYF TGTGCCAGCAGCCCCGGGGTAGGCGAGACCCAGTACTTC TRBJ2-5 . TRBV7-2 .
CASSGRQGPYEQYF TGTGCCAGCAGCGGTCGACAGGGGCCCTACGAGCAGTACTTC TRBJ2-7 . TRBV7-2 TRBD1
CASSFGTASYEQYF TGTGCCAGCAGCTTCGGGACAGCTTCCTACGAGCAGTACTTC TRBJ2-7 few TRBV7-9 TRBD1
CASSARSGFGYGYTF TGTGCCAGCAGCGCCCGGTCGGGTTTCGGCTATGGCTACACCTTC TRBJ1-2 . TRBV7-2 .